The 32 T cell receptor beta chains below all came from one sample that was sequenced in a study of T cells in women clearing cervical HPV infection. Repertoires were generated with immunoSEQ multiplex PCR, while TCRdb's copy carries only in-frame clones and drops some. Its table lists under 50,000 clones. The sequencing sample was made of blood buffy coat. These receptors all come from a woman between 18 and 75 years old with a cervical HPV16 infection that either progressed to CIN3+ or cleared (not recorded which).

A remark on this clone: From the germline J gene comes the end of the CDR3, since the read stops 3 residues before it. The chain uses TRBV27 and TRBJ2-4, with D tentatively TRBD2 (5 bases). Germline-derived CDR1 and CDR2 are MNHEY and SMNVEV (reference sequence). V lost 5 bases to trimming and J lost 6 bases, with 17 bases between them. The CDR3 totals 15 residues. The CDR3 sequence is CASSPRGTAVNIQYF. The sequenced part of the CDR3 DNA is TGTGCCAGCAGTCCAAGAGGAACAGCGGTAAACATT.

On this clone itself: The read gets to within 3 residues of the CDR3 end, and the germline J gene fills in the rest. The chain is built from TRBV2 and TRBJ1-6, with D unclear. Trimming left V 6 bases short and J 1 base short, with 10 bases between. CDR1 and CDR2 from the germline V gene are SNHLY and FYNNEI. This CDR3 is built from 15 residues. Incomplete CDR3 DNA: TGTGCCAGCAGGGTCGGGTCATCCTATAATTCACCC. Encoded protein: CASRVGSSYNSP. The whole CDR3 protein reads CASRVGSSYNSPLHF.

Worth noting for this clone: From the germline J gene comes the end of the CDR3, since the read stops 3 residues before it. The chain combines TRBV10-3 with TRBJ1-2; D gene ambiguous. The germline CDR1 and CDR2 sequences are ENHRY and SYGVKD. With 2 bases removed from V and 4 bases from J, the gap between germline ends came to 11 bases. CDR3 length: 14 residues. The covered CDR3 bases are TGTGCCATCAGTGAGAGGCATCCAGGCTATGGC. Encoded protein: CAISERHPGYG. The entire CDR3 is CAISERHPGYGYTF.

The CDR3 reads CASRSGTGFYGYTF. Partial CDR3 DNA: TGCGCCAGCAGATCTGGGACAGGGTTCTATGGC. The chain recombines TRBV5-1 with TRBJ1-2, with 9 positions matching TRBD1. The CDR3 is cut off 3 residues early in the read; its end comes from the germline J gene. V trimming: 5 bases; J trimming: 4 bases; junction bases outside the gene matches: 6. Germline V CDR1 and CDR2: SGHRS, YFSETQ. This CDR3 comprises 14 residues.

As concerns this clone: The CDR3 end falls 3 residues outside the read, so it is completed with the germline J gene. The V and J genes are TRBV12-3 or TRBV12-4 and TRBJ2-2, with D possibly being TRBD2 (6 bases). CDR3 length: 13 amino acids. V was clipped by 3 bases and J by 6 bases, with 8 bases between them. The CDR3 here is CASSFWGAGELFF. The sequenced part of the CDR3 DNA is TGTGCCAGCAGTTTTTGGGGGGCCGGGGAG.

For this clone: Sequence at one end of the junction differs from germline and may be a read error. The read ends 3 residues shy of where the CDR3 ends; the end is completed using the germline J gene. The rearrangement links TRBV7-7 to TRBJ1-1; tentatively, D is TRBD1 (5 bases). Germline assignment: CDR1 SSHAT and CDR2 FNYEAQ (reference sequence). This CDR3 comprises 13 residues. The CDR3 loop reads CASKQDMNTEAFF. CDR3 DNA, as far as it was read: TGTGCTAGCAAACAGGACATGAACACTGAA.

As concerns this clone: The CDR3 goes on 3 residues after the read ends, and that part is filled in from the germline J gene. The V call is TRBV30, the J call TRBJ1-4, with a tentative D call TRBD1 (5 bases). Germline V gives CDR1 GTSNPN, CDR2 SVGIG (reference sequence). This CDR3 contains 12 residues. The CDR3 sequence is CAWSPGANVLFF. The part of the CDR3 DNA that was read is TGTGCCTGGAGTCCTGGGGCCAACGTA. The full variable domain, rest sourced from reference TRBV30 and TRBJ1-4, is SQTIHQWPATLVQPVGSPLSLECTVEGTSNPNLYWYRQAAGRGLQLLFYSVGIGQISSEVPQNLSASRPQDRQFILSSKKLLLSDSGFYLCAWSPGANVLFFGSGTQLSVL.

To note about this clone: Read sequence stops 3 residues before the CDR3 end, and the germline J gene provides the missing end. The V call is TRBV29-1, the J call TRBJ2-7, with 14 bases matching TRBD2. Germline values: CDR1 SQVTM, CDR2 ANQGSEA. V shed 2 bases and J 6 bases; nucleotides not matched to a gene: 9. CDR3 length: 16 amino acids. The CDR3 protein is CSVELLTSGGAGEQYF. The sequenced part of the CDR3 DNA is TGCAGCGTTGAACTCCTGACTAGCGGGGGGGCAGGCGAG.

As regards this clone: Coverage ceases 3 residues before the CDR3 finishes, and the germline J gene fills in the end. The chain is built from TRBV14 and TRBJ1-2; TRBD1 aligns across 7 bases. There are 13 residues in the CDR3. Germline V lookup: CDR1 SGHDN, CDR2 FVKESK. V gave up 1 base and J gave up 4 bases; unmatched junction bases: 0. The CDR3 DNA, read in part, is TGTGCCAGCAGCCAAGGACAGGGCTATGGC. It yields the protein CASSQGQGYG. The complete CDR3 sequence is CASSQGQGYGYTF.

Notes on this clone: The read halts 3 residues ahead of the CDR3 end, with the missing end drawn from the germline J gene. This chain uses TRBV11-2 with TRBJ2-7; possible D gene TRBD1, 6 bases. CDR3 length equals 14 residues. V lost 6 bases and J 2 bases, leaving 14 bases between the germline ends. Looked up from germline, CDR1 is SGHAT and CDR2 is FQNNGV. Here the CDR3 reads CASRATGSTYEQYF. The DNA read from the CDR3 is TGTGCCAGCAGAGCCACAGGGAGCACCTACGAG. Full variable domain (remainder filled in from reference TRBV11-2 and TRBJ2-7): EAGVAQSPRYKIIEKRQSVAFWCNPISGHATLYWYQQILGQGPKLLIQFQNNGVVDDSQLPKDRFSAERLKGVDSTLKIQPAKLEDSAVYLCASRATGSTYEQYFGPGTRLTVT.

Note on this clone: From the germline J gene comes the end of the CDR3, since the read stops 3 residues before it. J is TRBJ1-4 and V is TRBV2, with a possible D match to TRBD1 (5 bases). Looked up from germline, CDR1 is SNHLY and CDR2 is FYNNEI. CDR3 length: 14 residues. CDR3 DNA, as far as it was read: TGTGCCAGCAGTAGCGTCCCTGGGGCCAACGTA. Protein sequence: CASSSVPGANV. The entire CDR3 is CASSSVPGANVLFF.

On this clone: The missing CDR3 end, 3 residues past where the read stops, is filled in from the germline J gene. V gene TRBV12-3 or TRBV12-4 combines with J gene TRBJ2-1; 11 bases align to TRBD1. The CDR3 totals 14 residues. The trim removed 5 bases at V and 7 bases at J, leaving 4 bases unmatched. CDR3 loop: CASSPGQGANEQFF. The covered CDR3 bases are TGTGCCAGCAGTCCTGGACAGGGGGCGAATGAG.

A note on this clone: The CDR3 end falls 3 residues outside the read, so it is completed with the germline J gene. The chain uses TRBV7-9 and TRBJ2-3, with D unresolved. Germline lookup yields CDR1 SEHNR and CDR2 FQNEAQ (reference sequence). This CDR3 region has 15 residues. This chain's CDR3 is CASSLPLLQQETQYF. The sequenced CDR3 bases are TGTGCCAGCAGCTTACCTCTCCTCCAACAAGAGACG. The complete variable domain, with remaining parts taken from reference TRBV7-9 and TRBJ2-3, reads DTGVSQNPRHKITKRGQNVTFRCDPISEHNRLYWYRQTLGQGPEFLTYFQNEAQLEKSRLLSDRFSAERPKGSFSTLEIQRTEQGDSAMYLCASSLPLLQQETQYFGPGTRLTVL.

With regard to this clone: Read coverage stops 3 residues before the CDR3 terminus; the germline J gene supplies the remainder. This chain uses TRBV7-7 with TRBJ2-5; 7 bases are shared with TRBD1. This CDR3 has 15 residues. Per germline, CDR1 SSHAT and CDR2 FNYEAQ (reference sequence). Germline trimming cut 5 bases from V and 5 bases from J; bases unmatched to any gene: 11. The CDR3 protein is CASSKATGSGETQYF. The CDR3 bases that were read are TGTGCCAGCAGCAAAGCGACAGGGTCTGGGGAGACC.

As to this clone: The read gets to within 3 residues of the CDR3 end, and the germline J gene fills in the rest. The J gene is TRBJ1-2, the V gene TRBV20-1, with D perhaps matching TRBD1 (6 bases). The germline gives CDR1 DFQATT, CDR2 SNEGSKA (reference sequence). V dropped 3 bases and J dropped 7 bases, with 18 bases sitting between them. The CDR3 is 14 residues long. The CDR3 loop reads CSARPGHRSGGYTF. The covered CDR3 bases are TGCAGTGCTAGGCCGGGACATCGATCGGGTGGC.

As for this clone: The CDR3 end falls 3 residues outside the read, so it is completed with the germline J gene. The rearrangement links TRBV19 to TRBJ1-2; the match to TRBD1 covers 8 bases. Germline V lookup: CDR1 LNHDA, CDR2 SQIVND (reference sequence). The CDR3 extends over 15 amino acids. CDR3 sequence reads: CASSTLDRVDHDYTF. The CDR3 DNA, read in part, is TGTGCCAGTAGTACCCTGGACAGGGTAGACCACGAC.

Notes on this clone: The read finishes 3 residues shy of the CDR3 end, and the germline J gene is used to complete it. The V gene is TRBV30, the J gene TRBJ2-5; 7 bases map to TRBD1. The V gene's germline CDR1 is GTSNPN and CDR2 SVGIG (reference sequence). This CDR3 has 12 amino acids. Trimming removed 8 bases from V and 2 bases from J; junction bases left unmatched: 5. CDR3 region: CAGGQVQETQYF. The sequenced CDR3 bases are TGTGCCGGAGGACAGGTACAAGAGACC.

Comment on this clone: The read comes to an end 3 residues before the CDR3 does, leaving the germline J gene to fill in the end. The J gene is TRBJ2-2, the V gene TRBV10-3; TRBD1 agrees at 12 bases. Germline-derived CDR1 and CDR2 are ENHRY and SYGVKD. Losses at the gene ends were 6 bases for V and 5 bases for J; bases not matched to a gene: 4. CDR3 length: 15 residues. Here the CDR3 reads CAIRGDRGQTGELFF. CDR3 DNA (partial): TGTGCCATCAGAGGGGACAGGGGGCAAACCGGGGAG.

To note about this clone: The read stops 3 residues short of the end of the CDR3; the missing end is completed from the germline J gene. The chain couples TRBV7-2 to TRBJ2-5, with D possibly matching TRBD1 (5 bases). Germline CDR1 and CDR2: SGHTA and FQGNSA. The CDR3 has 13 amino acids. Trimming cost V 7 bases and J 2 bases, with 11 bases left between them. The CDR3 DNA, read in part, is TGTGCCAGCACCACCTACAGGCAAGAGACC. This sequence encodes CASTTYRQET. The whole CDR3 protein is CASTTYRQETQYF.

About this clone: The read falls 3 residues short of the CDR3 end, and the missing part is taken from the germline J gene. This sequence joins TRBV4-1 and TRBJ2-3, with TRBD2 matching over 7 bases. The V gene's germline CDR1 is MGHRA and CDR2 YSYEKL. There are 16 residues in the CDR3. After removal of 1 base from V and 6 bases from J, the junction contained 10 bases not matched to a gene. The CDR3 loop is CASSQGARVGGDTQYF. The DNA read from the CDR3 is TGCGCCAGCAGCCAAGGGGCCAGGGTGGGGGGGGATACG.

On this clone itself: The sequence runs out 3 residues before the end of the CDR3; the remainder is reconstructed from the germline J gene. V gene TRBV12-3 or TRBV12-4 combines with J gene TRBJ2-1; possible D gene TRBD1, 5 bases. Trimming shortened V by 8 bases and J by 7 bases, and 18 bases separated the two germline ends. The CDR3 is made up of 14 amino acids. The CDR3 bases that were read are TGTGCCAGCCTACTAAATCGACAGTTGAATGAG. The encoded protein is CASLLNRQLNE. The CDR3 as a whole reads CASLLNRQLNEQFF.

As regards this clone: The CDR3 end is not reached by the read, which stops 3 residues before it; the germline J gene fills it in. V is TRBV20-1 and J is TRBJ2-3, with 10 bases lining up with TRBD2. The germline CDR1 and CDR2 sequences are DFQATT and SNEGSKA (reference sequence). V trimming: 3 bases; J trimming: 5 bases; junction bases outside the gene matches: 5. The CDR3 contains 14 residues. The sequenced CDR3 bases are TGCAGTGCTAGGGGGGGACTAGCGATAGATACG. Protein: CSARGGLAIDT. The CDR3 in full is CSARGGLAIDTQYF.

With respect to this clone: At one boundary the junction diverges from the germline segment, which might be a read error. The read terminates 3 residues before the CDR3 end, so the remaining end is supplied by the germline J gene. The chain couples TRBV5-1 to TRBJ2-7; D unresolved. CDR3 length: 14 residues. CDR1 is SGHRS and CDR2 is YFSETQ in the germline V gene. The CDR3 protein is CTSSSVPISYEQYF. Incomplete CDR3 DNA: TGCACCAGCAGCTCAGTTCCGATTTCCTACGAG.

Concerning this clone itself: The read halts 3 residues ahead of the CDR3 end, with the missing end drawn from the germline J gene. The chain joins TRBV7-2 to TRBJ2-3, with 8 bases fitting TRBD2. Germline V gives CDR1 SGHTA, CDR2 FQGNSA. The CDR3 totals 14 residues. CDR3 bases read: TGTGCCAGCAGCTCGGGGGGGCGGAGGGAGACG. This sequence encodes CASSSGGRRET. The CDR3 as a whole reads CASSSGGRRETQYF.

Regarding this clone: The read stops 3 residues short of the end of the CDR3; the missing end is completed from the germline J gene. This chain joins TRBV28 and TRBJ1-2, with a tentative D call TRBD1 (5 bases). Germline-derived CDR1 and CDR2 are MDHEN and SYDVKM. The length of the CDR3 is 15 residues. Trimming shortened V by 2 bases and J by 6 bases, and 16 bases separated the two germline ends. This CDR3 reads CASSLGGVPRDGYTF. The sequenced CDR3 bases are TGTGCCAGCAGTTTAGGGGGGGTACCCAGGGATGGC.

As regards this clone: The read ends 3 residues early relative to the CDR3; the germline J gene fills the gap. The V and J genes are TRBV5-1 and TRBJ1-2; 7 positions match TRBD1. From germline, CDR1 is SGHRS and CDR2 YFSETQ. CDR3 length: 12 amino acids. CDR3 amino acids: CASGPTGAGYTF. Incomplete CDR3 DNA: TGCGCCAGCGGACCTACAGGGGCGGGC.

As to this clone: The read halts 3 residues ahead of the CDR3 end, with the missing end drawn from the germline J gene. This rearrangement joins TRBV20-1 to TRBJ1-5; D not certain. V dropped 6 bases and J dropped 2 bases, with 23 bases sitting between them. This CDR3 spans 17 amino acids. Germline V gives CDR1 DFQATT, CDR2 SNEGSKA (reference sequence). This CDR3 is CSAQRDRGILGNQPQHF. Partial CDR3 DNA: TGCAGTGCGCAAAGAGACCGGGGAATACTAGGCAATCAGCCC.

Concerning this clone itself: The read finishes 3 residues shy of the CDR3 end, and the germline J gene is used to complete it. V gene TRBV20-1 combines with J gene TRBJ2-7; 13 bases are shared with TRBD2. This CDR3 spans 14 amino acids. Germline V gene sequence: CDR1 DFQATT, CDR2 SNEGSKA (reference sequence). V lost 5 bases and J lost 5; bases outside the gene matches: 6. CDR3 DNA (partial): TGCAGTGCTCGGGGACTAGCGGGGACCCACGAG. This gives the protein CSARGLAGTHE. The CDR3 reads in full as CSARGLAGTHEQYF.

As regards this clone: The read stops 3 residues short of the end of the CDR3; the missing end is completed from the germline J gene. The gene calls are TRBV29-1 and TRBJ2-7; the D gene is possibly TRBD1 (5 bases). The V and J ends lost 4 bases and 0 bases respectively, with 13 bases between them. Germline CDR1 is SQVTM and CDR2 is ANQGSEA. The CDR3 has 14 residues. CDR3 protein: CSVVEQVNSYEQYF. Incomplete CDR3 DNA: TGCAGCGTTGTTGAACAGGTTAACTCCTACGAG.

Of note for this clone: The read halts 3 residues ahead of the CDR3 end, with the missing end drawn from the germline J gene. The chain is built from TRBV6-8 and TRBJ2-6, with 7 bases fitting TRBD1. Germline CDR1 reads MNHGY; CDR2 reads SAAAGT. V shed 5 bases, J shed 0 bases, and the junction held 16 bases outside the gene matches. The CDR3 contains 20 residues. The CDR3 sequence: CASSPKLEGGTDSGANVLTF. CDR3 DNA (partial): TGTGCCAGCAGTCCGAAACTGGAAGGGGGCACAGACTCTGGGGCCAACGTC.

A word on this clone: From the germline J gene comes the end of the CDR3, since the read stops 3 residues before it. The chain combines TRBV19 with TRBJ1-2, with D perhaps TRBD1 (6 bases). From germline, CDR1 is LNHDA and CDR2 SQIVND (reference sequence). The CDR3 runs to 18 residues. CDR3 amino acids: CASSIYYRVRLGDNDYTF. Incomplete CDR3 DNA: TGTGCCAGTAGTATCTATTACAGGGTCCGCCTTGGAGACAATGAC.

As regards this clone: The CDR3 end lies 3 residues beyond the end of the read and is filled in from the germline J gene. The chain recombines TRBV20-1 with TRBJ1-6; 9 bases are a match to TRBD1. V was pared by 0 bases and J by 7 bases, with 10 bases of the junction left unmatched. Looked up from germline, CDR1 is DFQATT and CDR2 is SNEGSKA (reference sequence). The CDR3 is made up of 17 amino acids. Incomplete CDR3 DNA: TGCAGTGCTAGAGATGGGACAGGGAATCTAGAGAATTCACCC. It translates to CSARDGTGNLENSP. The entire CDR3 is CSARDGTGNLENSPLHF.